This TCR beta chain was identified in a study of Graves' ophthalmopathy and Graves' hyperthyroidism. Study at large: The authors collected peripheral blood at initial diagnosis, before any treatment.

Whole-study results and caveats: In blood, most expanded thyroid clonotypes above 0.001 frequency were also detected.

Those donors who had ophthalmopathy presented with moderate-to-severe activity, a CAS of ≥3, a NOSPECS of ≥4 and a duration under 3 months. Other autoimmune diseases, uncontrolled infections, pregnancy or lactation led to the exclusion of patients. As the template, RNA transcripts were used to amplify TCR beta CDR3 regions. RT-PCR in the first round used HTBI primers; a second-round multiplex PCR followed. TCRdb re-called the multiplex PCR reads with MiXCR, one entry per CDR3 protein. The data contain 450,000 or so distinct CDR3 sequences, around an eighth of them singletons. Worth noting for this clonotype: What it binds is unknown.

This sequence was found in a woman under 40 with Graves' ophthalmopathy. The source material was blood.

CDR3 nucleotides: TGTGCCATCAGTGAACAAAGGGGGGTAACTAATGAAAAACTGTTTTTT. Translating gives CAISEQRGVTNEKLFF. The V and J genes are TRBV10-3 and TRBJ1-4, with D maybe TRBD1 (6 bases). Between the trimmed V and J ends, which lost 3 bases and 1 base, there was a span of 12 bases. This CDR3 has 16 amino acids. Germline V gene lookup returns CDR1 ENHRY and CDR2 SYGVKD.